Sequencing of this TCR beta chain was carried out in a study of cytomegalovirus exposure and HLA in healthy donors. General observations from the study: As immune exposure information, only CMV serostatus was available.

Use of 60 Vbeta and 13 Jbeta primers characterized the PCR. Assay used: immunoSEQ multiplex PCR; TCRdb lists only in-frame clones, some missing. The repertoire holds 140,000 to 150,000 clones, with 73% as singletons. The CDR3 is made up of 16 amino acids. Germline V CDR1 and CDR2: SGHDT, YYEEEE. The V gene end was trimmed by 3 bases and the J gene end by 0 bases; junction bases not matched to a gene: 2. To note about this clone: What it recognizes is unknown.

Specimen: PBMCs. The rearrangement links TRBV5-6 to TRBJ1-4; 10 bases are shared with TRBD1. This TCR derives from a woman under 30 in good health and CMV-seronegative. The CDR3 loop reads CASSWDRGATNEKLFF. For the CDR3, the DNA is TGTGCCAGCAGCTGGGACAGGGGAGCAACTAATGAAAAACTGTTTTTT.